These T cell receptor beta chains were read from a single sample in a study of CD4 T cells in relation to SARS-CoV-2 and coronaviruses. Their antigens remain unidentified. Profiled with immunoSEQ multiplex PCR; TCRdb holds only in-frame clones, not every one. The table records under 14,000 clones, around 68% of them present only once. Sequenced: CD4+ T cells from PBMCs, cultured in vitro. Receptors originate from a human donor in good health. Both conserved end residues are part of each CDR3. The D gene is left open where the match is weak. Some rows mark clone size as missing; the rest say once, few, many or name a class of expanded clone.

j_call: TRBJ1-5
v_call: TRBV12-3/TRBV12-4
clone_size: -
d_call: TRBD1
cdr3_aa: CASGTEGNQPQHF
cdr3_nt: TGTGCCAGTGGGACAGAGGGCAATCAGCCCCAGCATTTT

j_call: TRBJ1-4
v_call: TRBV6-6
clone_size: few
d_call: -
cdr3_aa: CASSYTAGKLFF
cdr3_nt: TGTGCCAGCAGTTACACCGCGGGTAAACTGTTTTTT

j_call: TRBJ2-3
v_call: TRBV4-3
clone_size: -
d_call: -
cdr3_aa: CASSQDPWGTDTQYF
cdr3_nt: TGCGCCAGCAGCCAAGATCCGTGGGGGACAGATACGCAGTATTTT

j_call: TRBJ1-1
v_call: TRBV18
clone_size: -
d_call: -
cdr3_aa: CASSVGSGVDTEAFF
cdr3_nt: TGTGCCAGCTCAGTCGGGTCGGGGGTGGACACTGAAGCTTTCTTT

j_call: TRBJ1-2
v_call: TRBV7-2
clone_size: -
d_call: TRBD1
cdr3_aa: CASSSRQGGWDGYTF
cdr3_nt: TGTGCCAGCAGCTCCAGACAGGGAGGGTGGGATGGCTACACCTTC

j_call: TRBJ2-2
v_call: TRBV10-3
clone_size: few
d_call: -
cdr3_aa: CAISESPTSNTGELFF
cdr3_nt: TGTGCCATCAGTGAATCCCCGACTAGTAACACCGGGGAGCTGTTTTTT

j_call: TRBJ1-1
v_call: TRBV2
clone_size: few
d_call: -
cdr3_aa: CASSEGAPRTEAFF
cdr3_nt: TGTGCCAGCAGTGAAGGGGCCCCTAGAACTGAAGCTTTCTTT

j_call: TRBJ2-7
v_call: TRBV6-2/TRBV6-3
clone_size: -
d_call: -
cdr3_aa: CASSLPSGAYEQYF
cdr3_nt: TGTGCCAGCAGCTTACCCTCGGGGGCCTACGAGCAGTACTTC

j_call: TRBJ1-1
v_call: TRBV7-9
clone_size: -
d_call: -
cdr3_aa: CASSFLFGGRQTEAFF
cdr3_nt: TGTGCCAGCAGCTTCCTTTTCGGGGGGCGTCAGACTGAAGCTTTCTTT

j_call: TRBJ2-1
v_call: TRBV20-1
clone_size: -
d_call: -
cdr3_aa: CSASVWNEQFF
cdr3_nt: TGCAGTGCTAGTGTATGGAACGAGCAGTTCTTC

j_call: TRBJ2-3
v_call: TRBV7-2
clone_size: -
d_call: -
cdr3_aa: CASSLGRSNTDTQYF
cdr3_nt: TGTGCCAGCAGCTTAGGCAGGAGTAACACAGATACGCAGTATTTT

j_call: TRBJ1-4
v_call: TRBV2
clone_size: -
d_call: -
cdr3_aa: CASSERTANNEKLFF
cdr3_nt: TGTGCCAGCAGTGAACGGACAGCAAATAATGAAAAACTGTTTTTT

j_call: TRBJ2-3
v_call: TRBV18
clone_size: once
d_call: TRBD2
cdr3_aa: CASSLTSGTDTQYF
cdr3_nt: TGTGCCAGCTCACTAACTAGCGGCACAGATACGCAGTATTTT

j_call: TRBJ2-5
v_call: TRBV28
clone_size: -
d_call: -
cdr3_aa: CASSSQTFQETQYF
cdr3_nt: TGTGCCAGCAGTTCACAGACATTTCAAGAGACCCAGTACTTC

j_call: TRBJ2-1
v_call: TRBV11-3
clone_size: -
d_call: -
cdr3_aa: CASSLVRAGEQFF
cdr3_nt: TGTGCCAGCAGCTTAGTACGTGCGGGTGAGCAGTTCTTC

j_call: TRBJ2-3
v_call: TRBV18
clone_size: -
d_call: TRBD2
cdr3_aa: CASSPPWGGADTQYF
cdr3_nt: TGTGCCAGCTCACCACCCTGGGGAGGGGCAGATACGCAGTATTTT

j_call: TRBJ1-5
v_call: TRBV6-2/TRBV6-3
clone_size: -
d_call: -
cdr3_aa: CASTPGGGGNQPQHF
cdr3_nt: TGTGCCAGCACCCCTGGGGGGGGCGGCAATCAGCCCCAGCATTTT

j_call: TRBJ2-7
v_call: TRBV5-4
clone_size: -
d_call: -
cdr3_aa: CASSTDAYNYEQYF
cdr3_nt: TGTGCCAGCAGCACGGACGCCTACAACTACGAGCAGTACTTC

j_call: TRBJ2-1
v_call: TRBV5-1
clone_size: -
d_call: -
cdr3_aa: CASSGRLGVGRNEQFF
cdr3_nt: TGCGCCAGCAGCGGCAGACTAGGCGTTGGTAGGAATGAGCAGTTCTTC

j_call: TRBJ1-2
v_call: TRBV7-9
clone_size: few
d_call: TRBD1
cdr3_aa: CASRSQGNYGYTF
cdr3_nt: TGTGCCAGCAGGTCACAGGGGAACTATGGCTACACCTTC

j_call: TRBJ1-4
v_call: TRBV19
clone_size: few
d_call: -
cdr3_aa: CASSIDLDEKLFF
cdr3_nt: TGTGCCAGTAGTATAGATCTGGATGAAAAACTGTTTTTT

j_call: TRBJ1-5
v_call: TRBV7-9
clone_size: few
d_call: TRBD1
cdr3_aa: CATQGAIDQPQHF
cdr3_nt: TGTGCTACCCAGGGGGCTATAGATCAGCCCCAGCATTTT

j_call: TRBJ2-7
v_call: TRBV3-1/TRBV3-2
clone_size: -
d_call: -
cdr3_aa: CASSQGGEDSTSIGYEQYF
cdr3_nt: TGTGCCAGCAGCCAAGGCGGTGAGGACTCAACCTCTATTGGCTACGAGCAGTACTTC

j_call: TRBJ2-3
v_call: TRBV28
clone_size: once
d_call: TRBD2
cdr3_aa: CASRTSGSGTDTQYF
cdr3_nt: TGTGCCAGCCGGACTAGCGGGAGTGGCACAGATACGCAGTATTTT

j_call: TRBJ2-7
v_call: TRBV30
clone_size: -
d_call: -
cdr3_aa: CAWSGGDAYEQYF
cdr3_nt: TGTGCCTGGTCCGGAGGGGACGCCTACGAGCAGTACTTC

j_call: TRBJ1-5
v_call: TRBV6-2/TRBV6-3
clone_size: few
d_call: -
cdr3_aa: CASSYAVGASLWDQPQHF
cdr3_nt: TGTGCCAGCAGTTATGCCGTCGGGGCCAGCTTGTGGGATCAGCCCCAGCATTTT

j_call: TRBJ2-5
v_call: TRBV3-1/TRBV3-2
clone_size: -
d_call: TRBD2
cdr3_aa: CASSLTPGTSHGETQYF
cdr3_nt: TGTGCCAGCAGCCTAACCCCCGGGACTAGCCACGGGGAGACCCAGTACTTC

j_call: TRBJ2-2
v_call: TRBV9
clone_size: -
d_call: -
cdr3_aa: CASSSPLGGDTGELFF
cdr3_nt: TGTGCCAGCAGCTCACCCCTCGGGGGCGACACCGGGGAGCTGTTTTTT

j_call: TRBJ1-6
v_call: TRBV4-3
clone_size: -
d_call: -
cdr3_aa: CASSENSYNSPLHF
cdr3_nt: TGCGCCAGCAGCGAAAACTCCTATAATTCACCCCTCCACTTT

j_call: TRBJ2-1
v_call: TRBV12-5
clone_size: -
d_call: -
cdr3_aa: CASGPLATGAINEQFF
cdr3_nt: TGTGCTAGTGGTCCTCTAGCGACTGGAGCTATCAATGAGCAGTTCTTC

j_call: TRBJ2-3
v_call: TRBV14
clone_size: -
d_call: -
cdr3_aa: CASSPYSRTDTQYF
cdr3_nt: TGTGCCAGCAGCCCCTACAGCCGCACAGATACGCAGTATTTT

j_call: TRBJ2-5
v_call: TRBV5-1
clone_size: -
d_call: -
cdr3_aa: CASSQRPQETQYF
cdr3_nt: TGCGCCAGCAGCCAGCGGCCACAAGAGACCCAGTACTTC

j_call: TRBJ2-7
v_call: TRBV27
clone_size: -
d_call: TRBD1
cdr3_aa: CASSSRQGTGAKQYF
cdr3_nt: TGTGCCAGCAGTTCCCGACAGGGGACGGGAGCGAAGCAGTACTTC

j_call: TRBJ1-2
v_call: TRBV27
clone_size: -
d_call: -
cdr3_aa: CASSLALRRGSLSGYTF
cdr3_nt: TGTGCCAGCAGTTTAGCCCTCAGAAGGGGATCTCTCTCTGGCTACACCTTC

j_call: TRBJ1-6
v_call: TRBV7-2
clone_size: -
d_call: -
cdr3_aa: CASSQNSPLHF
cdr3_nt: TGTGCCAGCAGCCAGAATTCACCCCTCCACTTT

j_call: TRBJ2-2
v_call: TRBV3-1/TRBV3-2
clone_size: -
d_call: -
cdr3_aa: CASSQVPSAGELFF
cdr3_nt: TGTGCCAGCAGCCAAGTCCCGTCCGCCGGGGAGCTGTTTTTT

j_call: TRBJ1-3
v_call: TRBV30
clone_size: few
d_call: -
cdr3_aa: CAWSLAGGDTIYF
cdr3_nt: TGTGCCTGGAGTCTCGCGGGGGGGGACACCATATATTTT

j_call: TRBJ1-3
v_call: TRBV5-1
clone_size: -
d_call: -
cdr3_aa: CASRDQSSGNTIYF
cdr3_nt: TGCGCCAGCAGGGACCAAAGCTCTGGAAACACCATATATTTT

j_call: TRBJ2-3
v_call: TRBV7-2
clone_size: -
d_call: TRBD2
cdr3_aa: CASSRAGGLSTDTQYF
cdr3_nt: TGTGCCAGCAGCCGCGCGGGAGGGCTTAGCACAGATACGCAGTATTTT

j_call: TRBJ2-1
v_call: TRBV11-1
clone_size: -
d_call: -
cdr3_aa: CASRPDSYNEQFF
cdr3_nt: TGTGCCAGCAGACCAGACAGCTACAATGAGCAGTTCTTC

j_call: TRBJ2-3
v_call: TRBV7-2
clone_size: -
d_call: -
cdr3_aa: CASSFQGLTDTQYF
cdr3_nt: TGTGCCAGCAGCTTTCAGGGCCTTACGGATACGCAGTATTTT

j_call: TRBJ1-2
v_call: TRBV2
clone_size: -
d_call: -
cdr3_aa: CASSPARGYTF
cdr3_nt: TGTGCCAGCAGTCCCGCCAGGGGCTACACCTTC

j_call: TRBJ2-2
v_call: TRBV5-8
clone_size: -
d_call: -
cdr3_aa: CASSRAGQFTGELFF
cdr3_nt: TGTGCCAGCAGCCGGGCCGGACAGTTCACCGGGGAGCTGTTTTTT

j_call: TRBJ2-3
v_call: TRBV18
clone_size: -
d_call: -
cdr3_aa: CASSFNPDTQYF
cdr3_nt: TGTGCCAGCTCATTTAACCCGGATACGCAGTATTTT

j_call: TRBJ2-3
v_call: TRBV7-2
clone_size: -
d_call: TRBD2
cdr3_aa: CASSPIGAGGTDTQYF
cdr3_nt: TGTGCCAGCAGCCCGATCGGGGCGGGAGGGACAGATACGCAGTATTTT

j_call: TRBJ2-7
v_call: TRBV2
clone_size: once
d_call: -
cdr3_aa: CASKLGPYEQYF
cdr3_nt: TGTGCCAGCAAACTAGGACCCTACGAGCAGTACTTC

j_call: TRBJ2-3
v_call: TRBV30
clone_size: -
d_call: -
cdr3_aa: CAWKLGSPDTQYF
cdr3_nt: TGTGCCTGGAAATTGGGTAGCCCAGATACGCAGTATTTT

j_call: TRBJ1-2
v_call: TRBV20-1
clone_size: -
d_call: -
cdr3_aa: CSASGRLGGYTF
cdr3_nt: TGCAGTGCTAGTGGGAGGCTGGGTGGCTACACCTTC